A single sample gave rise to the 12 T cell receptor beta chains below, sequenced in a study of T cell repertoires in cytomegalovirus infection. TCRdb processed the reads anew with MiXCR; each CDR3 protein has one entry. The table shows around 180,000 distinct CDR3 sequences, with roughly 27% occurring only once. Sequencing was carried out using PBMCs. The receptor source for this set is a human donor in good health (CMV status not recorded). Some clones in this sample may be carry-over from other donors' samples.

The gene calls are TRBV5-1 and TRBJ2-7, with D unresolved. Trimming removed 5 bases from V and 5 bases from J, with 14 bases in between. Germline CDR1 is SGHRS and CDR2 is YFSETQ. This CDR3 region has 13 residues. The CDR3 sequence: CASSLPSKNEQYF. CDR3 in DNA: TGCGCCAGCAGTCTTCCGTCCAAGAACGAGCAGTACTTC.

V and J are TRBV2 and TRBJ1-5, with D maybe TRBD1 (5 bases). This CDR3 spans 13 amino acids. Germline V gene sequence: CDR1 SNHLY, CDR2 FYNNEI. V shed 8 bases and J shed 6 bases, with 14 bases lying between them. Written as DNA, the CDR3 is TGTGCCAGCGGGGCAGGGATTAGTCAGCCCCAGCATTTT. Its protein product is CASGAGISQPQHF.

The table lists this clonotype with a few counts. The chain combines TRBV4-2 with TRBJ1-1; D is perhaps TRBD1 (5 bases). Deletions cut 4 bases from V and 3 bases from J, with 12 bases between. The CDR3 totals 14 residues. Germline lookup yields CDR1 LGHNA and CDR2 YNFKEQ. Written as DNA, the CDR3 is TGTGCCAGCAGCCGATTCGCGGGGGACACTGAAGCTTTCTTT. This translates into CASSRFAGDTEAFF.

The rearrangement uses TRBV20-1 and TRBJ2-5, with D perhaps TRBD1 (7 bases). This CDR3 is built from 15 residues. Trimming cost V 3 bases and J 2 bases, with 16 bases left between them. The germline gives CDR1 DFQATT, CDR2 SNEGSKA (reference sequence). The CDR3 reads CSARARGQQQETQYF. In DNA form, the CDR3 reads TGCAGTGCTAGGGCGCGGGGACAGCAACAAGAGACCCAGTACTTC.

This chain connects TRBV4-1 to TRBJ2-7; TRBD1 matches 9 bases. Germline V lookup: CDR1 MGHRA, CDR2 YSYEKL. Trimming took 3 bases from V and 3 from J; bases not matched to a gene: 6. This CDR3 has 15 amino acids. The CDR3 DNA reads as TGCGCCAGCAGCCAGTCGGGACAGGGCGGCTACGAGCAGTACTTC. Its protein is CASSQSGQGGYEQYF.

This chain connects TRBV7-2 to TRBJ1-2; no definite D call. CDR3 length: 13 residues. In germline, CDR1 is SGHTA, CDR2 FQGNSA. The V gene lost 5 bases and the J gene lost 7 bases, with 14 bases spanning the gap. This chain's CDR3 is CASSPLQKSGYTF. The CDR3, as DNA: TGTGCCAGCAGCCCCCTCCAGAAATCTGGCTACACCTTC.

This clonotype was detected only a few times. V is TRBV28 and J is TRBJ2-6; possibly TRBD1 for D (5 bases). The CDR3 has 15 amino acids. Germline V gives CDR1 MDHEN, CDR2 SYDVKM. V shed 5 bases and J shed 1 base, with 9 bases lying between them. The CDR3 loop is CASSQTASGANVLTF. Written as DNA, the CDR3 is TGTGCCAGCAGTCAGACAGCTTCTGGGGCCAACGTCCTGACTTTC.

This chain uses TRBV5-4 with TRBJ2-5; D perhaps matches TRBD2 (6 bases). Trimming took off 3 bases at V and 3 bases at J, with 9 bases between the two ends. This CDR3 has 13 residues. Germline CDR1 is SGHNT and CDR2 is YYREEE (reference sequence). The CDR3 DNA follows: TGTGCCAGCAGCTGGGGGGAAGAAGAGACCCAGTACTTC. Protein: CASSWGEEETQYF.

The rearrangement uses TRBV11-2 and TRBJ2-2; 8 nucleotides match TRBD1. There are 17 residues in the CDR3. Trimming cost V 4 bases and J 6 bases; bases outside gene matches: 13. Germline values: CDR1 SGHAT, CDR2 FQNNGV. CDR3 sequence reads: CASSSTGLPGGSGELFF. The CDR3 region has the DNA TGTGCCAGCAGCTCGACTGGCCTCCCAGGGGGCTCCGGGGAGCTGTTTTTT.

This chain uses TRBV6-1 with TRBJ1-5; D is uncertain. CDR1 is MNHNS and CDR2 is SASEGT in the germline V gene. The CDR3 runs 13 residues. The V and J ends lost 1 base and 11 bases respectively, with 12 bases between them. Written as DNA, the CDR3 is TGTGCCAGCAGTGAAGGACCTGGGGTGGCCCAGCATTTT. This gives the protein CASSEGPGVAQHF.

This clonotype was observed at least ten times. This rearrangement joins TRBV7-2 to TRBJ1-2; tentatively, D is TRBD1 (5 bases). The V gene's germline CDR1 is SGHTA and CDR2 FQGNSA. The CDR3 is 16 residues long. V lost 4 bases to trimming and J lost 0 bases, with 15 bases between them. CDR3 sequence (DNA): TGTGCCAGCAGCTCCCCGCGCACAGGAGCTAACTATGGCTACACCTTC. Translating it yields CASSSPRTGANYGYTF.

This rearrangement joins TRBV10-3 to TRBJ1-4; D unclear. Germline CDR1 ENHRY, CDR2 SYGVKD. V dropped 0 bases and J dropped 0 bases, with 8 bases sitting between them. The CDR3 sequence is 16 residues long. CDR3 sequence reads: CAISESKAATNEKLFF. Here the CDR3 DNA reads TGTGCCATCAGTGAGTCGAAGGCAGCAACTAATGAAAAACTGTTTTTT.